Here is one T cell receptor (beta chain) with its context. The data belong to a study of T cells in Graves' hyperthyroidism and ophthalmopathy. The CDR3 spans 14 residues. V lost 11 bases to trimming and J lost 4 bases, with 18 bases between them. Germline CDR1 is SEHNR and CDR2 is FQNEAQ (reference sequence). Regions amplified from RNA transcripts were the TCR beta CDR3 regions. The HTBI primer set drove a first-round RT-PCR of the TCR CDR3. In TCRdb, the multiplex PCR reads were re-called with MiXCR into one record per CDR3 protein. The sample records 600,000 to 850,000 distinct CDR3 sequences, roughly a sixth being singletons.

The chain joins TRBV7-9 to TRBJ2-1; perhaps TRBD2 as D (7 bases). This sequence was found in a woman aged 50 to 60 with Graves' hyperthyroidism that later progressed to Graves' ophthalmopathy. The specimen sequenced was blood. The CDR3 here is CAGTWGGRYNEQFF. The CDR3 nucleotides are TGTGCCGGAACATGGGGGGGCCGGTACAATGAGCAGTTCTTC.